The 8 T cell receptor beta chains below all came from one sample that was sequenced in a study of CD8 T cells in ankylosing spondylitis. TCRdb reprocessed the 5' RACE reads via MiXCR and lists one record per CDR3 protein. The data contain 100,000 to 150,000 distinct CDR3 sequences, roughly 8.8% of them singletons. Sequencing was done on a sample of blood, either unsorted or a sorted T cell fraction (not recorded which). The receptors derive from a male donor with ankylosing spondylitis or in good health (not recorded which).

This clonotype occurred many times. The chain's CDR3 is CSANSYNEQFF. Written as DNA, the CDR3 is TGCAGCGCGAACAGCTACAATGAGCAGTTCTTC. The chain recombines TRBV29-1 with TRBJ2-1; D remains unclear. The V and J ends lost 7 bases and 3 bases respectively, with 7 bases between them. Per germline, CDR1 SQVTM and CDR2 ANQGSEA. This CDR3 contains 11 residues.

This clonotype was seen at least ten times. The chain employs TRBV20-1 and TRBJ2-1; 12 bases match TRBD2. The CDR3 covers 14 residues. V shed 7 bases, J shed 6 bases, and the junction held 7 bases outside the gene matches. CDR1 is DFQATT and CDR2 is SNEGSKA in the germline V gene (reference sequence). CDR3 residues: CSGRLAGEGNEQFF. The CDR3 nucleotides are TGCAGTGGCCGACTAGCGGGAGAGGGCAATGAGCAGTTCTTC.

This clonotype was seen ten or more times. This chain uses TRBV5-1 with TRBJ2-7, with D perhaps matching TRBD2 (5 bases). The CDR3 spans 17 residues. The V and J ends lost 0 bases and 4 bases respectively, with 20 bases between them. In germline, CDR1 is SGHRS, CDR2 YFSETQ. Here the CDR3 reads CASSLGSTHLGLYEQYF. The CDR3 coding sequence is TGCGCCAGCAGCTTGGGCTCTACACACCTCGGACTTTACGAGCAGTACTTC.

This clonotype was seen repeatedly, ten times or more. The gene calls are TRBV28 and TRBJ2-1, with D unresolved. Germline CDR1 MDHEN, CDR2 SYDVKM. The CDR3 runs to 15 residues. V lost 4 bases to trimming and J lost 5 bases, with 15 bases between them. The CDR3 DNA sequence: TGTGCCAGCAGTTCCCCTTACCGAAAACACAATGAGCAGTTCTTC. It translates to CASSSPYRKHNEQFF.

This clonotype was recorded at least ten times. The rearrangement links TRBV7-2 to TRBJ1-5; 7 bases are a match to TRBD1. This CDR3 region has 15 residues. V was clipped by 5 bases and J by 2 bases; unmatched bases: 6. From germline, CDR1 is SGHTA and CDR2 FQGNSA. Here the CDR3 reads CASSLTQGGNQPQHF. The CDR3 DNA follows: TGTGCCAGCAGCCTCACCCAGGGGGGCAATCAGCCCCAGCATTTT.

Only a few counts were recorded for this clonotype. The genes are TRBV18 and TRBJ1-5; D ambiguous. Germline V gene data show CDR1 as KGHSH and CDR2 as LQKENI. CDR3 size: 14 residues. Trimming removed 2 bases from V and 3 bases from J, with 8 bases in between. This CDR3 is CASSPGFDNQPQHF. The CDR3 DNA reads as TGTGCCAGCTCACCAGGATTTGACAATCAGCCCCAGCATTTT. Looking up the rest from reference TRBV18 and TRBJ1-5 gives the full variable domain: NAGVMQNPRHLVRRRGQEARLRCSPMKGHSHVYWYRQLPEEGLKFMVYLQKENIIDESGMPKERFSAEFPKEGPSILRIQQVVRGDSAAYFCASSPGFDNQPQHFGDGTRLSIL.

The rearrangement links TRBV4-3 to TRBJ1-5; a possible D gene is TRBD1 (6 bases). The germline V and J ends were trimmed by 4 bases and 7 bases, with 14 bases remaining between them. Germline V gene data show CDR1 as LGHNA and CDR2 as YSLEER. There are 14 residues in the CDR3. The DNA of the CDR3 is TGCGCCAGCAGCCCTGACAGGTGGGCACAGCCCCAGCATTTT. It codes for CASSPDRWAQPQHF.

There are a few counts of this clonotype. The chain combines TRBV14 with TRBJ2-6; D gene uncertain. Germline CDR1 reads SGHDN; CDR2 reads FVKESK. Trimming left V 1 base short and J 1 base short, with 8 bases between. The CDR3 has 16 residues. The CDR3 nucleotides are TGTGCCAGCAGCCAAGTCACCGGATCTGGGGCCAACGTCCTGACTTTC. Translated, it gives CASSQVTGSGANVLTF.